One and the same sample provided the 24 T cell receptor beta chains below, sequenced in a study of post-analysis software for immune sequencing data. General study results and limits: TRBV segments more frequent in patients than in controls numbered roughly five and included TRBV5-6, TRBV5-1 and TRBV20-1.

Their cognate antigens are unknown. cDNA libraries of TCR beta carried unique molecular identifiers. TCRdb used MiXCR to reprocess the PCR reads, holding one entry per CDR3 protein. The sample has about 430,000 distinct CDR3 sequences, 30% to 40% seen once; the top ten hold 7.6%. Sequencing was carried out using blood. The receptor source for this set is a girl aged 2 to 9 with multiple sclerosis.

This clonotype has more than one count but fewer than ten. The chain has TRBV2 and TRBJ2-3; unclear D gene. The germline V and J ends were trimmed by 7 bases and 2 bases, with 4 bases remaining between them. This CDR3 is 11 amino acids long. Germline V gene sequence: CDR1 SNHLY, CDR2 FYNNEI. The CDR3: CASKHTDTQYF. The DNA of the CDR3 is TGTGCCAGCAAACACACAGATACGCAGTATTTT.

This clonotype was observed a few times. The chain is built from TRBV7-6 and TRBJ2-1; possible D gene TRBD1, 6 bases. Germline CDR1 and CDR2: SGHVS and FNYEAQ. This CDR3 has 15 residues. V was shortened by 3 bases and J by 2 bases, with 11 bases between the two germline ends. The CDR3 DNA is TGTGCCAGCAGCTTCGGTACAGGGCCCTACAATGAGCAGTTCTTC. Its translation is CASSFGTGPYNEQFF.

This chain connects TRBV5-5 to TRBJ2-3; a possible D gene is TRBD2 (6 bases). Trimming shortened V by 4 bases and J by 12 bases, and 27 bases separated the two germline ends. Germline lookup yields CDR1 SGHKS and CDR2 YYEKEE (reference sequence). The CDR3 has 16 amino acids. CDR3: CASSRTTQLLRETQYF. In nucleotides, the CDR3 is TGTGCCAGCAGCCGCACGACACAACTTCTCCGGGAGACCCAGTATTTT. Based on the CDR3 plus reference TRBV5-5 and TRBJ2-3, the full variable domain is DAGVTQSPTHLIKTRGQQVTLRCSPISGHKSVSWYQQVLGQGPQFIFQYYEKEERGRGNFPDRFSARQFPNYSSELNVNALLLGDSALYLCASSRTTQLLRETQYFGPGTRLTVL.

DNA of the CDR3: TGCAGTGCTAGCCCCCAGGAAGGGAGGCTCAGTGAGCAGTTCTTC. Translating it yields CSASPQEGRLSEQFF. This rearrangement joins TRBV20-1 to TRBJ2-1; a weak D match, TRBD2 (6 bases). Germline values: CDR1 DFQATT, CDR2 SNEGSKA (reference sequence). The CDR3 is 15 residues long. Trimming took off 3 bases at V and 9 bases at J, with 21 bases between the two ends.

This clonotype has just a few counts. V and J are TRBV4-2 and TRBJ1-2, with TRBD1 identical over 9 bases. Losses at the gene ends were 4 bases for V and 2 bases for J; bases not matched to a gene: 8. Per the germline V gene, CDR1 is LGHNA and CDR2 is YNFKEQ. This CDR3 has 16 residues. The CDR3 bases are TGTGCCAGCAGCCTACGCCCCGGACAGGGGAACTATGGCTACACCTTC. It encodes CASSLRPGQGNYGYTF.

The chain joins TRBV5-1 to TRBJ2-5; maybe TRBD1 (6 bases). Germline V lookup: CDR1 SGHRS, CDR2 YFSETQ. Trimming took 0 bases from V and 2 from J, leaving 14 bases between them. The CDR3 runs 16 residues. CDR3 DNA sequence: TGCGCCAGCAGCTTGGGAGACAGGCAATCGCAAGAGACCCAGTACTTC. It translates to CASSLGDRQSQETQYF.

Concerning this clonotype: The junction differs from germline at one of its ends, possibly a read error. V and J are TRBV7-6 and TRBJ2-3, with a tentative D call TRBD2 (5 bases). Germline CDR1 SGHVS, CDR2 FNYEAQ. CDR3 length equals 16 residues. CDR3 loop: CASSSVSRESTDTQYF. For the CDR3, the DNA is TGTGCCAGCAGCTCAGTCTCGAGGGAAAGCACGGATACGCAGTATTTT.

This clonotype turned up a few times. The rearrangement joins TRBV7-9 to TRBJ2-5, with D tentatively TRBD2 (5 bases). Deletions cut 6 bases from V and 6 bases from J, with 26 bases between. Looked up from germline, CDR1 is SEHNR and CDR2 is FQNEAQ (reference sequence). This CDR3 has 17 amino acids. The CDR3 DNA sequence: TGTGCCAGCAGTCCCCCAGTCGGCAGAGAGGGCTCGAAGACCCAGTACTTC. Protein sequence: CASSPPVGREGSKTQYF.

This clonotype was seen only a few times. The chain employs TRBV7-3 and TRBJ2-1, with TRBD1 matching 10 bases. Germline trimming cut 5 bases from V and 5 bases from J; bases unmatched to any gene: 9. Germline V gives CDR1 SGHTA, CDR2 FQGTGA. The CDR3 is 16 amino acids. The CDR3: CASSLRDRGSDNEQFF. CDR3 bases: TGTGCCAGCAGCCTCCGGGACAGGGGATCTGACAATGAGCAGTTCTTC.

The chain joins TRBV11-1 to TRBJ2-3, with 7 bases that match TRBD1. Per germline, CDR1 SGHAT and CDR2 FQDESV (reference sequence). This CDR3 spans 18 amino acids. V lost 5 bases and J lost 0; bases outside the gene matches: 14. CDR3 nucleotide sequence: TGTGCCAGCAGCCCCCGGGACAGTCGAATAACTAGCACAGATACGCAGTATTTT. Protein product: CASSPRDSRITSTDTQYF. Based on the CDR3 plus reference TRBV11-1 and TRBJ2-3, the full variable domain is EAEVAQSPRYKITEKSQAVAFWCDPISGHATLYWYRQILGQGPELLVQFQDESVVDDSQLPKDRFSAERLKGVDSTLKIQPAELGDSAMYLCASSPRDSRITSTDTQYFGPGTRLTVL.

This clonotype was detected only a few times. The gene calls are TRBV7-9 and TRBJ2-3; 8 nucleotides agree with TRBD1. With V trimmed by 5 bases and J by 11 bases, 9 bases remained unmatched. The CDR3 runs 13 residues. Per germline, CDR1 SEHNR and CDR2 FQNEAQ (reference sequence). In DNA form, the CDR3 reads TGTGCCAGCAGCCCGCCTAGACAGGGGAAGCAGTATTTT. It codes for CASSPPRQGKQYF.

The chain employs TRBV5-1 and TRBJ1-2; no clear D. This CDR3 has 12 residues. The germline gives CDR1 SGHRS, CDR2 YFSETQ. With 1 base removed from V and 3 bases from J, the gap between germline ends came to 4 bases. In nucleotides, the CDR3 is TGCGCCAGCAGCTTGAGGCACTATGGCTACACCTTC. Translated: CASSLRHYGYTF.

This rearrangement joins TRBV18 to TRBJ1-2; D is perhaps TRBD1 (5 bases). The ends were cut back, 2 bases at V and 4 bases at J, with 20 bases in the middle. The CDR3 runs to 17 residues. Germline CDR1 is KGHSH and CDR2 is LQKENI. CDR3 amino acids: CASSPRFRSWDGYGYTF. The CDR3 nucleotides read TGTGCCAGCTCACCAAGGTTTCGGTCGTGGGACGGCTATGGCTACACCTTC.

This sequence joins TRBV2 and TRBJ2-7, with 10 bases lining up with TRBD1. Germline-derived CDR1 and CDR2 are SNHLY and FYNNEI. The length of the CDR3 is 14 residues. Trimming at V came to 7 bases and at J to 4 bases, leaving 7 bases not matched to a gene. CDR3 sequence: CASTPGQGLYEQYF. The CDR3 DNA is TGTGCCAGCACTCCGGGACAGGGGCTTTACGAGCAGTACTTC.

The rearrangement joins TRBV27 to TRBJ2-1; 14 nucleotides agree with TRBD2. Germline CDR1 is MNHEY and CDR2 is SMNVEV (reference sequence). The V and J ends lost 5 bases and 8 bases, in that order; junction bases with no gene match: 8. CDR3 length equals 16 residues. CDR3 sequence reads: CASSPWGLAGEDEQFF. The CDR3 DNA reads as TGTGCCAGCAGTCCGTGGGGACTAGCGGGAGAAGATGAGCAGTTCTTC.

A few counts support this clonotype. This chain uses TRBV27 with TRBJ1-5; D ambiguous. Germline assignment: CDR1 MNHEY and CDR2 SMNVEV (reference sequence). Between the trimmed V and J ends, which lost 5 bases and 2 bases, there was a span of 19 bases. The CDR3 loop spans 17 amino acids. The DNA for the CDR3 is TGTGCCAGCAGTACTACTACAAGTGGGTTAGGCAATCAGCCCCAGCATTTT. It is translated as CASSTTTSGLGNQPQHF.

The V and J genes are TRBV7-9 and TRBJ2-7; 8 bases match TRBD2. From germline, CDR1 is SEHNR and CDR2 FQNEAQ (reference sequence). This CDR3 contains 15 residues. V lost 5 bases, J lost 0 bases, and 6 bases stayed unmatched. The CDR3 DNA is TGTGCCAGCAGCCTAGAGAGCGGGAGCTCCTACGAGCAGTACTTC. It translates to CASSLESGSSYEQYF.

CDR3 loop: CASSQLAERHNEQFF. The CDR3 DNA reads as TGTGCCAGCAGCCAATTAGCGGAGAGGCACAATGAGCAGTTCTTC. The genes are TRBV28 and TRBJ2-1, with D possibly matching TRBD2 (6 bases). The CDR3 is 15 amino acids. Germline values: CDR1 MDHEN, CDR2 SYDVKM. The germline V and J ends were trimmed by 6 bases and 5 bases, with 17 bases remaining between them.

This sequence joins TRBV12-3 or TRBV12-4 and TRBJ1-1; 8 bases are shared with TRBD1. The CDR3 has 14 residues. V was clipped by 5 bases and J by 1 base; unmatched bases: 3. Here the CDR3 DNA reads TGTGCCAGCAGTGGGACAGGACCGAACACTGAAGCTTTCTTT. It translates to CASSGTGPNTEAFF.

The chain carries TRBV5-6 and TRBJ2-3, with a weak D call TRBD2 (5 bases). Trimming cost V 1 base and J 2 bases, with 11 bases left between them. The CDR3 has 15 amino acids. From germline, CDR1 is SGHDT and CDR2 YYEEEE. The CDR3 region has the DNA TGTGCCAGCAGCTTGTCGACTACCTACACAGATACGCAGTATTTT. As protein: CASSLSTTYTDTQYF.

Notes on this clonotype: One junction end disagrees with the germline gene, perhaps due to a read error. The chain couples TRBV7-7 to TRBJ2-5, with D perhaps matching TRBD2 (6 bases). This CDR3 is 15 amino acids long. From germline, CDR1 is SSHAT and CDR2 FNYEAQ (reference sequence). For the CDR3, the DNA is TGTGCTAGCAGCTTAGCCGCCCGGGGGTCAGAGACCCAGTACTTC. It is translated as CASSLAARGSETQYF. The entire variable domain, with the rest obtained from reference TRBV7-7 and TRBJ2-5, is as follows: GAGVSQSPRYKVTKRGQDVTLRCDPISSHATLYWYQQALGQGPEFLTYFNYEAQPDKSGLPSDRFSAERPEGSISTLTIQRTEQRDSAMYRCASSLAARGSETQYFGPGTRLLVL.

This chain joins TRBV12-3 or TRBV12-4 and TRBJ2-6, with 9 bases aligning to TRBD1. CDR3 size: 17 residues. V trimming: 5 bases; J trimming: 2 bases; junction bases outside the gene matches: 7. CDR3 amino acids: CASSQDRGMAGANVLTF. DNA of the CDR3: TGTGCCAGCAGTCAGGACAGGGGTATGGCTGGGGCCAACGTCCTGACTTTC.

This clonotype was detected many times. The chain combines TRBV7-9 with TRBJ2-3, with D unresolved. V lost 6 bases and J 6 bases, leaving 4 bases between the germline ends. The CDR3 length is 10 residues. Germline-derived CDR1 and CDR2 are SEHNR and FQNEAQ (reference sequence). The CDR3 DNA reads TGTGCCAGCAGTTTGGATACGCAGTATTTT. It translates to CASSLDTQYF. Based on the CDR3 plus reference TRBV7-9 and TRBJ2-3, the full variable domain is DTGVSQNPRHKITKRGQNVTFRCDPISEHNRLYWYRQTLGQGPEFLTYFQNEAQLEKSRLLSDRFSAERPKGSFSTLEIQRTEQGDSAMYLCASSLDTQYFGPGTRLTVL.

The chain links TRBV2 to TRBJ2-1; 7 bases line up with TRBD1. Germline V CDR1 and CDR2: SNHLY, FYNNEI. This CDR3 region has 13 residues. Trimming at V came to 3 bases and at J to 5 bases, leaving 1 base not matched to a gene. The DNA for the CDR3 is TGTGCCAGCAGTGAGGACAGGAACAATGAGCAGTTCTTC. Translating it yields CASSEDRNNEQFF.